The subject of this entry is one T cell receptor beta chain. The repertoire was sequenced with immunoSEQ multiplex PCR; TCRdb's copy has only in-frame clones and lacks some. The repertoire has about 150,000 clones, over 75% of them found once; the top ten carry roughly 4.7%. The data were taken from a study of blood T cell repertoires in COVID-19. Across the study: PBMCs, B-cell-depleted T cells, or T cells provided the cDNA or gDNA that made up the material.

This TCR came from a woman aged 45 to 65 with acute or convalescent COVID-19. The sequenced sample was peripheral blood.

As DNA, the CDR3 is TGCACCACCGGGGACAGGGGGAGACGGAATGAGCAGTTCTTC. This gives the protein CTTGDRGRRNEQFF. The gene calls are TRBV1 and TRBJ2-1; the table's D call, TRBD1, has no DNA check behind it. TRBV1 represents a pseudogene. The CDR3 extends over 14 amino acids.